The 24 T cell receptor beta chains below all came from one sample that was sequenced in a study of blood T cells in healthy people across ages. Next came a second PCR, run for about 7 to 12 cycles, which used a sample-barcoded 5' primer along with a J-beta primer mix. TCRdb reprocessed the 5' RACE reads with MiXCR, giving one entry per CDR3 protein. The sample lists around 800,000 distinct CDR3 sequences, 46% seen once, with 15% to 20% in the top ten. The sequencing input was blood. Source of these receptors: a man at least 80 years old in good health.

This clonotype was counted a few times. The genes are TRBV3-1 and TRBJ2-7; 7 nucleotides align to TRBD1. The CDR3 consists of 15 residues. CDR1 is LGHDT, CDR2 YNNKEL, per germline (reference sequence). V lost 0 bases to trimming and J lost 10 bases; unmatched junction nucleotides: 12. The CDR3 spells CASSQDLDTGANQYF. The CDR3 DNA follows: TGTGCCAGCAGCCAAGATCTGGACACAGGGGCAAATCAGTACTTC.

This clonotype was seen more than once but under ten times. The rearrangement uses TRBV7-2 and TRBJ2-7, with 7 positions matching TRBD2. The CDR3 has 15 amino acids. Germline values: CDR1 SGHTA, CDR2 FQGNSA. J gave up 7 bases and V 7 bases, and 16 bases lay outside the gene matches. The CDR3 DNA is TGTGCCAGCACCCCTGGTAGCGCGGGAGTAGGGGAGCAGTACTTC. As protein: CASTPGSAGVGEQYF.

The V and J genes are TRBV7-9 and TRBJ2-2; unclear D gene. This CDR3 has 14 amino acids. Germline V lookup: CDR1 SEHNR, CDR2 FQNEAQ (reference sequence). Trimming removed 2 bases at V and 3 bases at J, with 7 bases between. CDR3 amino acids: CASSLFADTGELFF. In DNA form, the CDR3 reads TGTGCCAGCAGCTTATTTGCGGACACCGGGGAGCTGTTTTTT.

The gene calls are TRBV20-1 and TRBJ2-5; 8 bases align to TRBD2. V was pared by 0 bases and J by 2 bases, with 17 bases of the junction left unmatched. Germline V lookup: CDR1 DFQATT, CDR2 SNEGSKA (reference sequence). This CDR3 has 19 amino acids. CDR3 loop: CSARDRPRRGGFMQETQYF. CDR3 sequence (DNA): TGCAGTGCTAGAGACCGACCCCGACGGGGGGGCTTTATGCAAGAGACCCAGTACTTC.

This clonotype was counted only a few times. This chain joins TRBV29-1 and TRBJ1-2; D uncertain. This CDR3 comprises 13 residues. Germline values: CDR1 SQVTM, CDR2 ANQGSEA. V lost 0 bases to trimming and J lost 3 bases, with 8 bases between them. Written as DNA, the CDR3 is TGCAGCGTTGAAGAACCCGGGTACTATGGCTACACCTTC. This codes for CSVEEPGYYGYTF.

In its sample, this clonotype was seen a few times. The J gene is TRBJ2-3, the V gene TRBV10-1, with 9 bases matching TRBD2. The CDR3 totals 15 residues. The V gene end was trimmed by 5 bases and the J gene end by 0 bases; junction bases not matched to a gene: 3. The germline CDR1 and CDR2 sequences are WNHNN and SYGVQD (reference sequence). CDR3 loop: CASSNGLASTDTQYF. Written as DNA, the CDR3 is TGCGCCAGCAGTAATGGACTAGCGAGCACAGATACGCAGTATTTT.

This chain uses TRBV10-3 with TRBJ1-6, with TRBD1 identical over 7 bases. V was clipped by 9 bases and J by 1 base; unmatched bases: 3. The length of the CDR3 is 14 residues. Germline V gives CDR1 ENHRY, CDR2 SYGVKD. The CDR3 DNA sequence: TGTGCCATGCGACAGGGTTCCTATAATTCACCCCTCCACTTT. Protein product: CAMRQGSYNSPLHF.

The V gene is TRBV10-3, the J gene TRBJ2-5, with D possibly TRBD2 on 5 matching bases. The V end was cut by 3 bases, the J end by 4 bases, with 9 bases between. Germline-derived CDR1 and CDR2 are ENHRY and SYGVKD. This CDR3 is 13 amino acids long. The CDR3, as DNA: TGTGCCATCAGTGAAGCCAGCGGAGAGACCCAGTACTTC. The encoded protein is CAISEASGETQYF.

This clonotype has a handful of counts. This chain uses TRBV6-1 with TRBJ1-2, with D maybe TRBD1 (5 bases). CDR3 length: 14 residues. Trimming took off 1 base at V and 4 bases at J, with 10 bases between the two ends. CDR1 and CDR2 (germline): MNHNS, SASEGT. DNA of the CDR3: TGTGCCAGCAGTGAAGTTGGGGGACCCTATGGCTACACCTTC. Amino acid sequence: CASSEVGGPYGYTF.

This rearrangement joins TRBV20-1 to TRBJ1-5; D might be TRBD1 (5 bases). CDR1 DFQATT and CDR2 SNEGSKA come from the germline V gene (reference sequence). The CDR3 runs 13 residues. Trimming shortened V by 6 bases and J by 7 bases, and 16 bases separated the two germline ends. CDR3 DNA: TGCAGTGCCAAGGGACCCTCCTTACAGCCCCAGCATTTT. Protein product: CSAKGPSLQPQHF.

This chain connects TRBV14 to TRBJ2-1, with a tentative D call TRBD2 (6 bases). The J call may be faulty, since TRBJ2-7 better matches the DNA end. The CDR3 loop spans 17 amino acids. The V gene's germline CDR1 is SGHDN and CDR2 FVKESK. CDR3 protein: CASSQDGSGGSYNEQYF. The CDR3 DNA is TGTGCCAGCAGCCAAGATGGTAGCGGAGGCTCCTACAATGAGCAGTACTTC.

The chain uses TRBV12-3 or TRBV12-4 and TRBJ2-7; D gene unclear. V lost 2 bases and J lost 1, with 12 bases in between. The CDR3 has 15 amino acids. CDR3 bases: TGTGCCAGCAGTTTACTCGGCTGGGATTCCTACGAGCAGTACTTC. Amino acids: CASSLLGWDSYEQYF.

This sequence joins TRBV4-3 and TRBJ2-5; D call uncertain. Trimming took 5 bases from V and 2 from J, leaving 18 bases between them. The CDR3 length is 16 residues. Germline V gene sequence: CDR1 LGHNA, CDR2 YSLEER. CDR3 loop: CASSRRPRLPQETQYF. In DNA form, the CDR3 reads TGCGCCAGCAGCAGACGGCCCAGACTGCCTCAAGAGACCCAGTACTTC.

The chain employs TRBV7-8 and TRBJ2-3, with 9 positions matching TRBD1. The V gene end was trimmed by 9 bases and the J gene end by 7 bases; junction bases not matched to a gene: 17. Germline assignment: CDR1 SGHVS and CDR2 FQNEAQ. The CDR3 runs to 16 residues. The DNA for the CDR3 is TGTGCCAGTGGAGCATCCGGGGGGACAGGGATAAATACGCAGTATTTT. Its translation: CASGASGGTGINTQYF.

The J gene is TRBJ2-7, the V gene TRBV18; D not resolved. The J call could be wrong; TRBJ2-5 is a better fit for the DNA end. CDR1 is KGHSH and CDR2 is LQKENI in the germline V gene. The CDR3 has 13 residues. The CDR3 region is CASSPAGDGTQYF. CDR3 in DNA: TGTGCCAGCTCACCAGCTGGCGATGGGACCCAGTACTTC.

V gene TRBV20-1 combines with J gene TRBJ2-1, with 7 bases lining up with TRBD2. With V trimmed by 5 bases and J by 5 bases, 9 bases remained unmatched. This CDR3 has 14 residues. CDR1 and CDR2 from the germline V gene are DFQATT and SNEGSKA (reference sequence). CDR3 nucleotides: TGCAGTGCTCCCGCGGGGGTGACTAACAATGAGCAGTTCTTC. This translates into CSAPAGVTNNEQFF.

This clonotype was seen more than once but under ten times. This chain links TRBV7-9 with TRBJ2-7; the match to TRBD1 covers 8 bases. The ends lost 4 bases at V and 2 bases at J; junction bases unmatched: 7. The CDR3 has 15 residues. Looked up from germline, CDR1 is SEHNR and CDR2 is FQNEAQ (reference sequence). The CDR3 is CASSSQTGGTYEQYF. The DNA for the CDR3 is TGTGCCAGCAGCTCCCAAACAGGGGGGACCTACGAGCAGTACTTC.

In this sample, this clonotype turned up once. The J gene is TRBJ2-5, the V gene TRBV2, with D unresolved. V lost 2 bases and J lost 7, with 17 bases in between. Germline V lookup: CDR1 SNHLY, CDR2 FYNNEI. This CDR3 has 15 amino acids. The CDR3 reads CASSENQAGVGTQYF. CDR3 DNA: TGTGCCAGCAGTGAAAACCAGGCTGGGGTAGGGACCCAGTACTTC.

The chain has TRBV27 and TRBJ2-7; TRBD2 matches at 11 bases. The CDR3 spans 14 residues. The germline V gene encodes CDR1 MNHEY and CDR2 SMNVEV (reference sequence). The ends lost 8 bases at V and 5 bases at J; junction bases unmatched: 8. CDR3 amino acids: CASRKLAGENEQYF. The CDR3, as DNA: TGTGCCAGCCGAAAACTAGCGGGAGAAAACGAGCAGTACTTC.

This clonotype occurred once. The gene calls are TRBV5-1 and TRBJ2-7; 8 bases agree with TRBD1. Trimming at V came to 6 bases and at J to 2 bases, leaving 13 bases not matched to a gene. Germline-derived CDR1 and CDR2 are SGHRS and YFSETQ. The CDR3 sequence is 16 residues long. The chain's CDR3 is CASKFEPGQVAYEQYF. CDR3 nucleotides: TGCGCCAGCAAATTTGAACCGGGACAGGTAGCCTACGAGCAGTACTTC. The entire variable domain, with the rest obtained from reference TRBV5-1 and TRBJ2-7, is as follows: KAGVTQTPRYLIKTRGQQVTLSCSPISGHRSVSWYQQTPGQGLQFLFEYFSETQRNKGNFPGRFSGRQFSNSRSEMNVSTLELGDSALYLCASKFEPGQVAYEQYFGPGTRLTVT.

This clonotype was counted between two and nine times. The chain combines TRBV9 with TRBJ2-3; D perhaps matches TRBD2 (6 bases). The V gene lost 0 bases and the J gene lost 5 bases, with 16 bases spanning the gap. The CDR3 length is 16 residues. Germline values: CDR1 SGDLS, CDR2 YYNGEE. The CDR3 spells CASSVGGTPSGDTQYF. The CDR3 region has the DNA TGTGCCAGCAGCGTAGGCGGGACCCCCTCGGGAGATACGCAGTATTTT.

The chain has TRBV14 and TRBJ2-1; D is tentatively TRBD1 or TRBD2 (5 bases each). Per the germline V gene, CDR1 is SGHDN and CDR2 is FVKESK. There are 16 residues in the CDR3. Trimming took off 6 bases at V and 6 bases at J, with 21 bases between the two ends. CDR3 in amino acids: CASSHTGAGYGNEQFF. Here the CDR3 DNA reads TGTGCCAGCAGTCACACCGGGGCTGGTTACGGCAATGAGCAGTTCTTC.

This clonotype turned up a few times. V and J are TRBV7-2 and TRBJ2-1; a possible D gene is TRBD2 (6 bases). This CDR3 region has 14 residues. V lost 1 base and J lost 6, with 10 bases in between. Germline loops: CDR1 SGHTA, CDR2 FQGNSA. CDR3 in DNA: TGTGCCAGCAGCTTAGAGGGAGGAGTCAATGAGCAGTTCTTC. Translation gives CASSLEGGVNEQFF.

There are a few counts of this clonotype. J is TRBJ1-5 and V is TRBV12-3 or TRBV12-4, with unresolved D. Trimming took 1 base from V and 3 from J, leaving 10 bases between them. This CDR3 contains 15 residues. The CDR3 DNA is TGTGCCAGCAGTTTAGGATGGCGGTACAATCAGCCCCAGCATTTT. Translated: CASSLGWRYNQPQHF.